These 18 T cell receptor beta chains came from one sample sequenced in a study of response to subunit inactivated influenza vaccine. One entry per CDR3 protein, called by TCRdb with MiXCR from the RT-PCR reads. Of roughly 700,000 distinct CDR3 sequences in the sample, approximately 15% were seen once. The material was PBMCs from blood, obtained about 14 days before vaccination. Receptor source: a man in his fifties or sixties who received an inactivated influenza vaccine.

The sample holds a few counts of this clonotype. The chain links TRBV25-1 to TRBJ1-6; no clear D. Germline lookup yields CDR1 MGHDK and CDR2 SYGVNS. The CDR3 consists of 14 residues. Trimming took off 5 bases at V and 7 bases at J, with 12 bases between the two ends. The CDR3 coding sequence is TGTGCCAGCAGTCCTATGCTACAGAATTCACCCCTCCACTTT. Its translation: CASSPMLQNSPLHF. The whole variable domain, remainder taken from reference TRBV25-1 and TRBJ1-6, is EADIYQTPRYLVIGTGKKITLECSQTMGHDKMYWYQQDPGMELHLIHYSYGVNSTEKGDLSSESTVSRIRTEHFPLTLESARPSHTSQYLCASSPMLQNSPLHFGNGTRLTVT.

Many counts were recorded for this clonotype. The gene calls are TRBV7-8 and TRBJ1-5; D is ambiguous. The CDR3 totals 15 residues. Looked up from germline, CDR1 is SGHVS and CDR2 is FQNEAQ. The V end was cut by 1 base, the J end by 4 bases, with 11 bases between. The CDR3 sequence is CASSLERAGNQPQHF. The CDR3 region has the DNA TGTGCCAGCAGCTTAGAAAGGGCTGGGAATCAGCCCCAGCATTTT.

This clonotype was found a few times. DNA for the CDR3: TGTGCCAGCGCAAGAGGGGACGTCCAGTCCTACGAGCAGTACTTC. Protein: CASARGDVQSYEQYF. The rearrangement joins TRBV7-2 to TRBJ2-7, with D tentatively TRBD1 or TRBD2 (5 bases each). Germline V gives CDR1 SGHTA, CDR2 FQGNSA. The V gene lost 8 bases and the J gene lost 1 base, with 18 bases spanning the gap. The CDR3 is 15 amino acids.

The V and J genes are TRBV9 and TRBJ1-2; D remains unclear. Per the germline V gene, CDR1 is SGDLS and CDR2 is YYNGEE. V dropped 0 bases and J dropped 8 bases, with 17 bases sitting between them. CDR3 length: 15 residues. As DNA, the CDR3 is TGTGCCAGCAGCGTAGAGGTGGGTTTGAGGAGCGGCTACACCTTC. Protein product: CASSVEVGLRSGYTF.

The V call is TRBV14, the J call TRBJ2-2; tentatively, D is TRBD2 (6 bases). The germline V gene encodes CDR1 SGHDN and CDR2 FVKESK. The CDR3 length is 13 residues. The V gene lost 4 bases and the J gene lost 7 bases, with 10 bases spanning the gap. For the CDR3, the DNA is TGTGCCAGCAGCCCCGGAGGGGTCGGGGAGCTGTTTTTT. Translated: CASSPGGVGELFF.

The CDR3 reads CASSPSLGNFEKLFF. CDR3 nucleotide sequence: TGTGCCAGCAGTCCGTCGCTGGGGAACTTCGAAAAACTGTTTTTT. This chain joins TRBV12-3 or TRBV12-4 and TRBJ1-4; D is unresolved. Between the trimmed V and J ends, which lost 5 bases and 8 bases, there was a span of 18 bases. The length of the CDR3 is 15 residues.

The chain couples TRBV5-6 to TRBJ1-1, with 7 bases that match TRBD1. V dropped 4 bases and J dropped 5; count of bases not matched to a gene: 8. Germline V lookup: CDR1 SGHDT, CDR2 YYEEEE. The CDR3 is 14 residues long. This CDR3 is CASSGGQTSTEAFF. CDR3 bases: TGTGCCAGCAGCGGGGGACAGACGTCAACTGAAGCTTTCTTT.

This clonotype was picked up a small number of times. The chain joins TRBV4-3 to TRBJ2-1; D is ambiguous. There are 16 residues in the CDR3. Per the germline V gene, CDR1 is LGHNA and CDR2 is YSLEER. V shed 0 bases and J shed 1 base, with 10 bases lying between them. The CDR3 spells CASSQDDRPSYNEQFF. In nucleotides, the CDR3 is TGCGCCAGCAGCCAAGATGATCGTCCATCCTACAATGAGCAGTTCTTC.

The rearrangement links TRBV28 to TRBJ1-4; possibly TRBD1 for D (6 bases). CDR3 size: 15 residues. Germline V gene data show CDR1 as MDHEN and CDR2 as SYDVKM. Trimming cost V 5 bases and J 3 bases, with 13 bases left between them. CDR3 residues: CASSGGQLANEKLFF. Written as DNA, the CDR3 is TGTGCCAGCAGTGGAGGACAGTTGGCTAATGAAAAACTGTTTTTT. The full variable domain, its missing parts supplied by reference TRBV28 and TRBJ1-4, is DVKVTQSSRYLVKRTGEKVFLECVQDMDHENMFWYRQDPGLGLRLIYFSYDVKMKEKGDIPEGYSVSREKKERFSLILESASTNQTSMYLCASSGGQLANEKLFFGSGTQLSVL.

The chain joins TRBV29-1 to TRBJ2-5; perhaps TRBD2 as D (5 bases). CDR1 and CDR2 (germline): SQVTM, ANQGSEA. The CDR3 sequence is 15 residues long. V gave up 1 base and J gave up 4 bases, with 16 bases separating them. CDR3 coding DNA: TGCAGCGTTGAAGTGGTAGCGAGGGCGTTAGAGACCCAGTACTTC. This encodes CSVEVVARALETQYF.

V and J are TRBV12-3 or TRBV12-4 and TRBJ2-3; TRBD2 aligns across 8 bases. Germline trimming cut 6 bases from V and 3 bases from J; bases unmatched to any gene: 11. CDR3 size: 16 residues. CDR3 protein: CASSGRGTIGTDTQYF. CDR3 in DNA: TGTGCCAGCAGCGGGAGGGGGACAATTGGAACAGATACGCAGTATTTT.

The chain combines TRBV7-8 with TRBJ1-1; 7 bases are a match to TRBD1. The CDR3 consists of 15 residues. CDR1 is SGHVS, CDR2 FQNEAQ, per germline. The trim removed 7 bases at V and 1 base at J, leaving 9 bases unmatched. Written as DNA, the CDR3 is TGTGCCAGCACCCCGTACAGGGGAACGAACACTGAAGCTTTCTTT. Protein product: CASTPYRGTNTEAFF. The full variable domain, rest sourced from reference TRBV7-8 and TRBJ1-1, is GAGVSQSPRYKVAKRGQDVALRCDPISGHVSLFWYQQALGQGPEFLTYFQNEAQLDKSGLPSDRFFAERPEGSVSTLKIQRTQQEDSAVYLCASTPYRGTNTEAFFGQGTRLTVV.

Many counts were recorded for this clonotype. The chain recombines TRBV12-3 or TRBV12-4 with TRBJ2-5; 14 nucleotides match TRBD2. V dropped 6 bases and J dropped 2; count of bases not matched to a gene: 5. The CDR3 runs to 16 residues. The CDR3 loop is CASSQGLAGGQETQYF. The CDR3 nucleotides are TGTGCCAGCAGCCAAGGACTAGCGGGAGGACAAGAGACCCAGTACTTC.

This clonotype showed up many times. The chain uses TRBV28 and TRBJ2-7, with D possibly being TRBD2 (6 bases). The CDR3 runs to 15 residues. Germline lookup yields CDR1 MDHEN and CDR2 SYDVKM. The germline V and J ends were trimmed by 5 bases and 0 bases, with 14 bases remaining between them. The CDR3 region is CASSLTSRSSYEQYF. The CDR3 DNA follows: TGTGCCAGCAGTCTTACTAGCCGGAGCTCCTACGAGCAGTACTTC.

This clonotype was counted a few times. The J gene is TRBJ2-5, the V gene TRBV30, with D maybe TRBD1 (6 bases). Germline V CDR1 and CDR2: GTSNPN, SVGIG (reference sequence). This CDR3 has 15 residues. The germline V and J ends were trimmed by 2 bases and 2 bases, with 15 bases remaining between them. The CDR3 region is CAWSRGSGPQETQYF. The DNA of the CDR3 is TGTGCCTGGAGTAGGGGGAGCGGACCGCAAGAGACCCAGTACTTC.

There are many counts of this clonotype. V usage is TRBV4-3 and J usage is TRBJ2-2; tentative D call: TRBD1 (6 bases). This CDR3 is 15 amino acids long. Trimming left V 3 bases short and J 7 bases short, with 15 bases between. The V gene's germline CDR1 is LGHNA and CDR2 YSLEER. The CDR3 here is CASSHSYTGNGELFF. Here the CDR3 DNA reads TGCGCCAGCAGCCACTCGTATACAGGGAACGGGGAGCTGTTTTTT.

This clonotype was seen many times. This sequence joins TRBV20-1 and TRBJ1-5; D gene ambiguous. The germline V and J ends were trimmed by 3 bases and 0 bases, with 9 bases remaining between them. Germline V gene data show CDR1 as DFQATT and CDR2 as SNEGSKA (reference sequence). This CDR3 contains 14 residues. CDR3 DNA: TGCAGTGCTAGGACCGGGATTAGCAATCAGCCCCAGCATTTT. It translates to CSARTGISNQPQHF.

This clonotype was recorded a few times. V and J are TRBV7-2 and TRBJ1-3, with D maybe TRBD1 (5 bases). The V and J ends lost 0 bases and 0 bases respectively, with 15 bases between them. Germline V gene sequence: CDR1 SGHTA, CDR2 FQGNSA. This CDR3 contains 18 residues. In DNA form, the CDR3 reads TGTGCCAGCAGCTTAGCCACAGCATTTAGGGGCTCTGGAAACACCATATATTTT. Its protein is CASSLATAFRGSGNTIYF. Full variable domain (outside the CDR3, taken from reference TRBV7-2 and TRBJ1-3): GAGVSQSPSNKVTEKGKDVELRCDPISGHTALYWYRQSLGQGLEFLIYFQGNSAPDKSGLPSDRFSAERTGGSVSTLTIQRTQQEDSAVYLCASSLATAFRGSGNTIYFGEGSWLTVV.